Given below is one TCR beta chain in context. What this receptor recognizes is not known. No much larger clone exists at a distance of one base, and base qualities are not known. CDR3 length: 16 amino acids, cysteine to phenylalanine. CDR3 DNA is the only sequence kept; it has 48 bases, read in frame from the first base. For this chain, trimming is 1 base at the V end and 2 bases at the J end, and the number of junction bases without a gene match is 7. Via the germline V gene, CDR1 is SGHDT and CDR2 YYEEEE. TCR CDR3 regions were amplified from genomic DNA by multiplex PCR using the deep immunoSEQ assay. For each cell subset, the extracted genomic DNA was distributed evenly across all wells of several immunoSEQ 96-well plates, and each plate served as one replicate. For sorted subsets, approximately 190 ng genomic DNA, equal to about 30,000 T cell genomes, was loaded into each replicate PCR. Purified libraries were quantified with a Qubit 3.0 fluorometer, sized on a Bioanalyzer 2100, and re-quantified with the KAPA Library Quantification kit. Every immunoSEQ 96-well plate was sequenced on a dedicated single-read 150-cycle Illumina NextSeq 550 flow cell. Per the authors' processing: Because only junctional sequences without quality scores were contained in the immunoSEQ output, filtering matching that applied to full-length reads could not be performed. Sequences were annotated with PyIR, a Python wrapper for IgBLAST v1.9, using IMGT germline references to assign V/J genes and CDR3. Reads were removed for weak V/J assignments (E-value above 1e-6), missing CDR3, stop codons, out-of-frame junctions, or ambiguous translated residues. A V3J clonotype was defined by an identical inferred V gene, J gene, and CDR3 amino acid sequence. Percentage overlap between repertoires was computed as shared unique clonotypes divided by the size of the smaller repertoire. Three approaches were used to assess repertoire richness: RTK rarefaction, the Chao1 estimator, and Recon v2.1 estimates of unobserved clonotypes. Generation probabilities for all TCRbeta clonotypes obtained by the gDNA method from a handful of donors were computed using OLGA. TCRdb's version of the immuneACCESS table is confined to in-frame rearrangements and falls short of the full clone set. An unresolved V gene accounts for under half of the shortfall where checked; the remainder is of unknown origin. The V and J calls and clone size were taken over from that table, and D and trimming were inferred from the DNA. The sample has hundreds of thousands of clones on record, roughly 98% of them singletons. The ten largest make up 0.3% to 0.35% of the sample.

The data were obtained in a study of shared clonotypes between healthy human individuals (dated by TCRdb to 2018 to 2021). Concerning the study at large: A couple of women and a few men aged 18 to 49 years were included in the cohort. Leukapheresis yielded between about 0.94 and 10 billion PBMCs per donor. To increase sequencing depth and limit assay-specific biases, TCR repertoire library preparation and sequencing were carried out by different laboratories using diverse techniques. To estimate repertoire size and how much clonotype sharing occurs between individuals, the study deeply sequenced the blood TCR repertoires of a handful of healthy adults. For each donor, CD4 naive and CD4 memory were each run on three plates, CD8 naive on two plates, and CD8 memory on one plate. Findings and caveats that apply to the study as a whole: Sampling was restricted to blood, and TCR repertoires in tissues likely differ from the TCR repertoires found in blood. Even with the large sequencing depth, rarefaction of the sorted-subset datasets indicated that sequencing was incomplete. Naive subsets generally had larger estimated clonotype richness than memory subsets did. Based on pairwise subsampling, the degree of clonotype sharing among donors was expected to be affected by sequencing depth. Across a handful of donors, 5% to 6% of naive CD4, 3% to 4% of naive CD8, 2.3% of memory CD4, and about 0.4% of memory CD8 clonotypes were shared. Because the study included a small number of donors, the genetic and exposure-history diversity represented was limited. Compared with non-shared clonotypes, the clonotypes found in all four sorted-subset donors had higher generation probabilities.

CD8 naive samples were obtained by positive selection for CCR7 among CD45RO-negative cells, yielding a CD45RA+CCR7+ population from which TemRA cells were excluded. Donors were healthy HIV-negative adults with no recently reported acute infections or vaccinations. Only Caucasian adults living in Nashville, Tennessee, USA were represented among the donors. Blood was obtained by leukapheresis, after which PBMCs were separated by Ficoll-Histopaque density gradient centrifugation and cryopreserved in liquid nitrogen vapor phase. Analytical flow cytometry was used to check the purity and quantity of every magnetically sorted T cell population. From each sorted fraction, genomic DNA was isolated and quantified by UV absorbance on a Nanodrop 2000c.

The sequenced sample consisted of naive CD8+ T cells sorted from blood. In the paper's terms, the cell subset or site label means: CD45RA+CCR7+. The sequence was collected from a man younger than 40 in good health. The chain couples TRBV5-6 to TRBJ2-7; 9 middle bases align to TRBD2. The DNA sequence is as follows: TGTGCCAGCAGCTTGTTTCCTAGCGGGACCGCCTACGAGCAGTACTTC. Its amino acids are CASSLFPSGTAYEQYF.